The rows below give T cell receptor beta chains drawn from one sample of a study of T cells in Graves' hyperthyroidism and ophthalmopathy. Via MiXCR, TCRdb re-called the multiplex PCR reads, giving one row per CDR3 protein. The sample shows about 840,000 distinct CDR3 sequences, over 35% of them seen only once. Material: blood. These receptors originate from a young man with Graves' hyperthyroidism. The conserved cysteine and the conserved F or W are not part of the CDR3 here. A D gene is named only where the DNA matches it firmly. Size is stated for part of the rows, as once, few or many counts, or as a class when the clone is expanded.

many	TRBV7-9	NA	TRBJ1-6	ASSLGRASNSPLH
few	TRBV25-1	TRBD2	TRBJ2-5	ASHGGGKETQY
few	TRBV20-1	TRBD2	TRBJ2-7	SARGLAPSYEQY
NA	TRBV9	TRBD1	TRBJ1-6	ASSTGQGSNSPLH
NA	TRBV7-3	NA	TRBJ2-2	ASSQVRGQNTGELF
many	TRBV7-2	NA	TRBJ1-5	ASSSGLGDQPQH
many	TRBV29-1	NA	TRBJ1-4	SAVFNEKLF
NA	TRBV20-1	NA	TRBJ2-5	SARDLVGEETQY
NA	TRBV5-1	NA	TRBJ2-7	ASSFRGETYEQY
NA	TRBV10-3	NA	TRBJ2-2	AISRQAAGELF
NA	TRBV14	TRBD2	TRBJ2-5	ASSQGTSGGSETQY
NA	TRBV10-3	TRBD1	TRBJ1-2	AIRRDRGGSYGYT
few	TRBV6-5	NA	TRBJ1-2	ASSYSPGDYGYT
NA	TRBV4-1	NA	TRBJ1-2	ASSQGGPGPYGYT
many	TRBV9	NA	TRBJ1-1	ASSVAGAGNTEAF
NA	TRBV29-1	NA	TRBJ1-1	SVDGDGETTEAF
NA	TRBV4-2	NA	TRBJ2-5	VSSQEDVGGLTQETQY
few	TRBV20-1	NA	TRBJ1-5	SARDSFRQTSNQPQH
few	TRBV19	NA	TRBJ2-7	ASSSRDKDIHEQY
NA	TRBV2	NA	TRBJ2-2	ASSLEGRGTTGELF
once	TRBV6-1	TRBD1	TRBJ1-3	ASRDGTAGNTIY
many	TRBV19	TRBD1	TRBJ1-5	ASRDSYNQPQH
few	TRBV12-3/TRBV12-4	NA	TRBJ1-5	ASLTTERAREQPQH
NA	TRBV20-1	TRBD1	TRBJ1-1	SATDTGGDNTEAF
few	TRBV11-2	TRBD2	TRBJ2-5	ASSLGFGGGQETQY
few	TRBV4-3	NA	TRBJ2-7	ASSQTRGEYEQY
many	TRBV20-1	NA	TRBJ2-7	SARRIYEQY
NA	TRBV12-3/TRBV12-4	TRBD1	TRBJ2-5	ASRGTGEGTQY
once	TRBV25-1	NA	TRBJ2-7	ASSPGDPSAYEQY
many	TRBV9	NA	TRBJ2-6	ASSEGTGANVLT